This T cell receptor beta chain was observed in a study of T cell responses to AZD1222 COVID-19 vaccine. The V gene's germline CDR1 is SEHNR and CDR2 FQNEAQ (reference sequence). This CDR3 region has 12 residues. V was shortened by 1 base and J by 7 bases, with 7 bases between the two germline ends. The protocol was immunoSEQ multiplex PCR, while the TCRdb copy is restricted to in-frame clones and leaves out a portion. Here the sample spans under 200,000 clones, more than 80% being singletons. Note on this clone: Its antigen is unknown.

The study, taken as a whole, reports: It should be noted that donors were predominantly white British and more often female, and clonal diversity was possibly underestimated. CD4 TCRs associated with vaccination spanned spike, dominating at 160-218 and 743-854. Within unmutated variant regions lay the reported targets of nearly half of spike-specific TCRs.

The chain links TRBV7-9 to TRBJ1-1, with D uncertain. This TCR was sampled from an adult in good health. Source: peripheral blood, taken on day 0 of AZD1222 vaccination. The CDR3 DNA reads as TGTGCCAGCAGCTTAGTTTCCCTTGAAGCTTTCTTT. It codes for CASSLVSLEAFF.